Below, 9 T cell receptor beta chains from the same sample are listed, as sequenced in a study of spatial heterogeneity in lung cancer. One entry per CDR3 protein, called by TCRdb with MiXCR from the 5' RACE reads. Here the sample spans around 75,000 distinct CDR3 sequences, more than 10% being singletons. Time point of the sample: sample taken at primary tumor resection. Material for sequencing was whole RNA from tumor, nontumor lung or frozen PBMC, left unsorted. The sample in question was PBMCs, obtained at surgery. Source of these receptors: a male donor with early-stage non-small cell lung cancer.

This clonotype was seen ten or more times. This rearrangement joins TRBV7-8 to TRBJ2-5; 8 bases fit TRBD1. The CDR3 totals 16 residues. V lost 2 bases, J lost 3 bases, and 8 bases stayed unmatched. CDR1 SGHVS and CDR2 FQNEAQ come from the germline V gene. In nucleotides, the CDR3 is TGTGCCAGCAGCTTATATTTGGACAGGGAGGAAGAGACCCAGTACTTC. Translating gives CASSLYLDREEETQYF.

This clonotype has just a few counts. For the CDR3, the DNA is TGTGCCAGCAGCTCGGGACTAGCGGTCAATGAGCAGTTCTTC. It codes for CASSSGLAVNEQFF. The chain has TRBV7-9 and TRBJ2-1; 11 bases align to TRBD2. After removal of 4 bases from V and 6 bases from J, the junction contained 2 bases not matched to a gene. The CDR3 contains 14 residues. Germline CDR1 and CDR2: SEHNR and FQNEAQ (reference sequence).

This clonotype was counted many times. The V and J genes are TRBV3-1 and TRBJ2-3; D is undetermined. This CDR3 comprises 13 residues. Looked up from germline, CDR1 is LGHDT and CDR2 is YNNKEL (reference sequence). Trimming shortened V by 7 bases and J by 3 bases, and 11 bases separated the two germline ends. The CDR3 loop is CASTLGSTDTQYF. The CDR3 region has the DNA TGTGCCAGCACCCTCGGATCGACAGATACGCAGTATTTT.

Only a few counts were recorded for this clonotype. The CDR3 DNA reads as TGTGCCAGTAGTATTGGACAAGGAAATTATGGCTACACCTTC. The encoded protein is CASSIGQGNYGYTF. The genes are TRBV19 and TRBJ1-2; a weak D match, TRBD1 (5 bases). The CDR3 covers 14 residues. CDR1 and CDR2 (germline): LNHDA, SQIVND (reference sequence). V was shortened by 3 bases and J by 5 bases, with 13 bases between the two germline ends.

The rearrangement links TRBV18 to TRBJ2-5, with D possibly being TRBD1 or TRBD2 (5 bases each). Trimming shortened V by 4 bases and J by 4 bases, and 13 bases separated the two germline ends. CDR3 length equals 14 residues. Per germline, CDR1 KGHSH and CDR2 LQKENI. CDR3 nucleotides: TGTGCCAGCTCACGACCGGGACCGAGAGAGACCCAGTACTTC. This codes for CASSRPGPRETQYF. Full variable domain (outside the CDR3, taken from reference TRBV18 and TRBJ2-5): NAGVMQNPRHLVRRRGQEARLRCSPMKGHSHVYWYRQLPEEGLKFMVYLQKENIIDESGMPKERFSAEFPKEGPSILRIQQVVRGDSAAYFCASSRPGPRETQYFGPGTRLLVL.

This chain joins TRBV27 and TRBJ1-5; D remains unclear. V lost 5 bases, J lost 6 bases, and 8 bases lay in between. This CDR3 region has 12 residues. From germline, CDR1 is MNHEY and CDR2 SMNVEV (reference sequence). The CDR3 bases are TGTGCCAGCAGTGTCCTAGGTCAGCCCCAGCATTTT. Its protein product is CASSVLGQPQHF.

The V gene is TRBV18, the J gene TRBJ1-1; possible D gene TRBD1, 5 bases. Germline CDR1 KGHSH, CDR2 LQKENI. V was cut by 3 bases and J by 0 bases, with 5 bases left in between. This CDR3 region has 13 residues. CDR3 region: CASSPDMNTEAFF. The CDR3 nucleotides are TGTGCCAGCTCACCGGACATGAACACTGAAGCTTTCTTT.

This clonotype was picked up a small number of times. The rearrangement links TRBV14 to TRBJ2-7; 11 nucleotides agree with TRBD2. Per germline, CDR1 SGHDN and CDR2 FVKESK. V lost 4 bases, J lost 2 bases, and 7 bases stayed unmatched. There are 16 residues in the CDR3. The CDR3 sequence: CASSPKTSGTTYEQYF. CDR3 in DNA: TGTGCCAGCAGCCCGAAGACTAGCGGGACCACCTACGAGCAGTACTTC. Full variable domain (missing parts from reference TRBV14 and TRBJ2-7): EAGVTQFPSHSVIEKGQTVTLRCDPISGHDNLYWYRRVMGKEIKFLLHFVKESKQDESGMPNNRFLAERTGGTYSTLKVQPAELEDSGVYFCASSPKTSGTTYEQYFGPGTRLTVT.

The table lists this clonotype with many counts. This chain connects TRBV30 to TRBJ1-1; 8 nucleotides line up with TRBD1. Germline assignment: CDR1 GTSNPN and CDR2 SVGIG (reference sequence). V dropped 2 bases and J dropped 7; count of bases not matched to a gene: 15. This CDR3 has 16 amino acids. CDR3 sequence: CAWSPRQGQMGIEAFF. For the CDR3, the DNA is TGTGCCTGGAGTCCGAGACAGGGGCAGATGGGGATTGAAGCTTTCTTT. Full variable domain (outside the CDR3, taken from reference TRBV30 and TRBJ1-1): SQTIHQWPATLVQPVGSPLSLECTVEGTSNPNLYWYRQAAGRGLQLLFYSVGIGQISSEVPQNLSASRPQDRQFILSSKKLLLSDSGFYLCAWSPRQGQMGIEAFFGQGTRLTVV.